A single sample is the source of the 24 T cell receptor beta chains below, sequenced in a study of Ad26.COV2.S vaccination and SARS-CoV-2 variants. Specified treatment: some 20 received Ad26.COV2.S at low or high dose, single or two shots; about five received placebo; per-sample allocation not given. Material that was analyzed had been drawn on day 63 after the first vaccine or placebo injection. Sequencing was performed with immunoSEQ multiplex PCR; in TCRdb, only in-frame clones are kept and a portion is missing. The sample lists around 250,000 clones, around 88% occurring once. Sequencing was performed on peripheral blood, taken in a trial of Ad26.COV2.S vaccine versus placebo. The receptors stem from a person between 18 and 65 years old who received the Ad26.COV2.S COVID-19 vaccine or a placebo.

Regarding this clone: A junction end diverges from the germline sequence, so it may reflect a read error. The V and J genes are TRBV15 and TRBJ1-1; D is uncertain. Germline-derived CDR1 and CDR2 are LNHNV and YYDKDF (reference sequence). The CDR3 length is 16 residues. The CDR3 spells CATSRAKGGWNSEAFF. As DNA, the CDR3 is TGTGCCACCAGCAGAGCAAAAGGAGGTTGGAACTCTGAAGCTTTCTTT. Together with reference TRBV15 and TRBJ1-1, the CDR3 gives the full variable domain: DAMVIQNPRYQVTQFGKPVTLSCSQTLNHNVMYWYQQKSSQAPKLLFHYYDKDFNNEADTPDNFQSRRPNTSFCFLDIRSPGLGDTAMYLCATSRAKGGWNSEAFFGQGTRLTVV.

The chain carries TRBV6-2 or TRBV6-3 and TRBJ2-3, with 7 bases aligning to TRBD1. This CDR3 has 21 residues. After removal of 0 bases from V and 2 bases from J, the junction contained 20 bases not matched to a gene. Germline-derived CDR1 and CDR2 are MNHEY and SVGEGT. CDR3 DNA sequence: TGTGCCAGCAGTTACTCGATTGGGGGACAGATAATTTTTTTTAACACAGATACGCAGTATTTT. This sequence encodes CASSYSIGGQIIFFNTDTQYF.

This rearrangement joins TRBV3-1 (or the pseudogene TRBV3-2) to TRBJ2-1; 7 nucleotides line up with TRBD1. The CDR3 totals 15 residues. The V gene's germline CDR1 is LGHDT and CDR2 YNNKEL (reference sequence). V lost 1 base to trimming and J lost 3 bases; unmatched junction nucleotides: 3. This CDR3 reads CASSQVDRVYNEQFF. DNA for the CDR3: TGTGCCAGCAGCCAAGTCGACAGGGTCTACAATGAGCAGTTCTTC.

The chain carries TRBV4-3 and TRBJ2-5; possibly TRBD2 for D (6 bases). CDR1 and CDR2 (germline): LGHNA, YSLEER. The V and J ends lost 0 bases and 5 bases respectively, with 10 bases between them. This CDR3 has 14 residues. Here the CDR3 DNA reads TGCGCCAGCAGCCAAGATACTAGCCGGGAGACCCAGTACTTC. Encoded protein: CASSQDTSRETQYF.

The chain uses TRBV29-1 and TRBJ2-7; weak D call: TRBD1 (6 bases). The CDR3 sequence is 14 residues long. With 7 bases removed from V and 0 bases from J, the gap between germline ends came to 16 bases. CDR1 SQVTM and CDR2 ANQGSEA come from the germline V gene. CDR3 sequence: CSADRFPSSYEQYF. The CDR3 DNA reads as TGCAGCGCCGACAGGTTCCCCAGCTCCTACGAGCAGTACTTC.

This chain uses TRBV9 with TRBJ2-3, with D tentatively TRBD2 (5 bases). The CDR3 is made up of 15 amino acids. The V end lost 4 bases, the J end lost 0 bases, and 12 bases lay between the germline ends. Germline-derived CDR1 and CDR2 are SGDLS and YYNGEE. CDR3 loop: CASSRSPGSTDTQYF. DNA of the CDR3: TGTGCCAGCAGCCGGTCCCCGGGAAGCACAGATACGCAGTATTTT.

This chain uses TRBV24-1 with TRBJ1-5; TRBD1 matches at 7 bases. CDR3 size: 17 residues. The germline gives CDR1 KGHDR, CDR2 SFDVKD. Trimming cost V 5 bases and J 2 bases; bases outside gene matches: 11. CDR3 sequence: CATSGETGNVGNQPQHF. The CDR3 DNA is TGTGCCACCAGTGGGGAGACAGGGAATGTCGGCAATCAGCCCCAGCATTTT.

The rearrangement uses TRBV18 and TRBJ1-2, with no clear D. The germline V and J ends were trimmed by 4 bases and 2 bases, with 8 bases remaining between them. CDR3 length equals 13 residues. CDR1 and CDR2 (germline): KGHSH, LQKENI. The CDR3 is CASSRTTNYGYTF. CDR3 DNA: TGTGCCAGCTCACGGACGACCAACTATGGCTACACCTTC.

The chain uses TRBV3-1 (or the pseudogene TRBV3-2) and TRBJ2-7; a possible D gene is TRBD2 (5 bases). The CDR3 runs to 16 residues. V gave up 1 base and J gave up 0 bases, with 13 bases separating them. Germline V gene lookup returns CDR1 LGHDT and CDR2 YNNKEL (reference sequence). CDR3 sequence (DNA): TGTGCCAGCAGCCAAGGAAACGGGATGAGCTCCTACGAGCAGTACTTC. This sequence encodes CASSQGNGMSSYEQYF.

The CDR3 protein is CASSTSQGEPGNTIYF. CDR3 nucleotides: TGTGCCAGCAGCACTAGTCAGGGGGAGCCTGGAAACACCATATATTTT. J is TRBJ1-3 and V is TRBV7-9; 7 bases fit TRBD1. In germline, CDR1 is SEHNR, CDR2 FQNEAQ (reference sequence). This CDR3 comprises 16 residues. The V gene end was trimmed by 5 bases and the J gene end by 2 bases; junction bases not matched to a gene: 9.

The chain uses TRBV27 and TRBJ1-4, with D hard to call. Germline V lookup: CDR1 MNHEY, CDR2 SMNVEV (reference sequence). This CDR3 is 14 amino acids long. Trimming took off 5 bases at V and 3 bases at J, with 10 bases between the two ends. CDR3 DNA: TGTGCCAGCAGTCCGGACGGACCTAATGAAAAACTGTTTTTT. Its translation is CASSPDGPNEKLFF.

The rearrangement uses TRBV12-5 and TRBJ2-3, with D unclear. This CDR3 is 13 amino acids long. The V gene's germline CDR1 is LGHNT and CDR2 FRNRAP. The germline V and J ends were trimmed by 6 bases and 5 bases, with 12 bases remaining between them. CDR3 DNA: TGTGCTAGTGGCAAAGAGAGGAGAGATACGCAGTATTTT. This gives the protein CASGKERRDTQYF.

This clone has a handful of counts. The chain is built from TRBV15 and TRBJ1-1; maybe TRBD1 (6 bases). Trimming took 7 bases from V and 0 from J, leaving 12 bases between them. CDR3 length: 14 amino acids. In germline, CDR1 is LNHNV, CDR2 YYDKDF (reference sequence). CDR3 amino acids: CATKNRDLNTEAFF. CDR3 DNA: TGTGCCACCAAGAACAGGGACCTGAACACTGAAGCTTTCTTT.

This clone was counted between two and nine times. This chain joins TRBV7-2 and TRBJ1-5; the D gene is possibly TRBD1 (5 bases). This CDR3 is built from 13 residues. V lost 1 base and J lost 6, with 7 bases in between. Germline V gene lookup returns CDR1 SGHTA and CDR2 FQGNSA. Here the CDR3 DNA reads TGTGCCAGCAGCTTAGACAGGTCTCAGCCCCAGCATTTT. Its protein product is CASSLDRSQPQHF.

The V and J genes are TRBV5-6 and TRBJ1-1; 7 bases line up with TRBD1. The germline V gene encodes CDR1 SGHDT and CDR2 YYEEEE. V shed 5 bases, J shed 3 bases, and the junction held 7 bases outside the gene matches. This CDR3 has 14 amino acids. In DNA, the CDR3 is TGTGCCAGCAGTTGGGGTGACAGGGACACTGAAGCTTTCTTT. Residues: CASSWGDRDTEAFF.

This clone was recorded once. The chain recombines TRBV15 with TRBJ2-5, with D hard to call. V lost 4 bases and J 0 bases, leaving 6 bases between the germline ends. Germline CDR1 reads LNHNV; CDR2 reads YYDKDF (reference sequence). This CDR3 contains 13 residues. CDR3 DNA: TGTGCCACCAGCACCTCCTACCAAGAGACCCAGTACTTC. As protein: CATSTSYQETQYF.

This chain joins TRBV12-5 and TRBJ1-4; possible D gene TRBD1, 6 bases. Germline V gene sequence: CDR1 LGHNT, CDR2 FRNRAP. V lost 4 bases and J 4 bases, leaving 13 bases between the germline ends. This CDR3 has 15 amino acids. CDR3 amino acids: CASGWGGSRNEKLFF. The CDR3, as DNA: TGTGCTAGTGGTTGGGGGGGCAGCCGTAATGAAAAACTGTTTTTT.

The CDR3 DNA follows: TGTGCCTGGAGCCCGGGCCCGGAGGCCAACACCATATATTTT. It codes for CAWSPGPEANTIYF. This rearrangement joins TRBV30 to TRBJ1-3; the D is unclear. The V gene lost 3 bases and the J gene lost 7 bases, with 16 bases spanning the gap. CDR1 and CDR2 from the germline V gene are GTSNPN and SVGIG (reference sequence). CDR3 length: 14 residues. Variable domain in full (rest from reference TRBV30 and TRBJ1-3): SQTIHQWPATLVQPVGSPLSLECTVEGTSNPNLYWYRQAAGRGLQLLFYSVGIGQISSEVPQNLSASRPQDRQFILSSKKLLLSDSGFYLCAWSPGPEANTIYFGEGSWLTVV.

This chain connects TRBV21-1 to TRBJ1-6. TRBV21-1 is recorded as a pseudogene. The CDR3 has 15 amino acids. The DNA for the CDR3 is TGTGCTAGCAGGGACTACAGGGAATATGGTTCACCCCTCCACTTT. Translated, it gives CASRDYREYGSPLHF.

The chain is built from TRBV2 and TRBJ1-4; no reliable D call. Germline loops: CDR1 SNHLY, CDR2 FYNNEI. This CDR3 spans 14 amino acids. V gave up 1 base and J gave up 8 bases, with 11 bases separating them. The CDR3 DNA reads TGTGCCAGCAGTGAAGGCGGATTTGGAGAAAAACTGTTTTTT. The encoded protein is CASSEGGFGEKLFF. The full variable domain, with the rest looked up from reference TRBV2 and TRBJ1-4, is EPEVTQTPSHQVTQMGQEVILRCVPISNHLYFYWYRQILGQKVEFLVSFYNNEISEKSEIFDDQFSVERPDGSNFTLKIRSTKLEDSAMYFCASSEGGFGEKLFFGSGTQLSVL.

In DNA form, the CDR3 reads TGTGCCAGCAGCTTAGGGATAGATACGCAGTATTTT. This codes for CASSLGIDTQYF. The rearrangement links TRBV5-4 to TRBJ2-3; D gene ambiguous. The germline CDR1 and CDR2 sequences are SGHNT and YYREEE (reference sequence). Trimming shortened V by 2 bases and J by 5 bases, and 6 bases separated the two germline ends. The CDR3 runs to 12 residues.

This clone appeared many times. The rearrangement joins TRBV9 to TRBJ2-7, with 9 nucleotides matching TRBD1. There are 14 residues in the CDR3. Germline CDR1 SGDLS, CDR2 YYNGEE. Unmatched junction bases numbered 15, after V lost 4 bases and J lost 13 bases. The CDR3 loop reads CASSISQGQGKIYF. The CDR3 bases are TGTGCCAGCAGCATTTCTCAGGGACAGGGAAAGATATACTTC.

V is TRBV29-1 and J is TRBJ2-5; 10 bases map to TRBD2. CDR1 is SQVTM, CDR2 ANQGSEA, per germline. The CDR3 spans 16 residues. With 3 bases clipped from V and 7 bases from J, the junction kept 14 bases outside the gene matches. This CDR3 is CSVDQPTSGPPGTQYF. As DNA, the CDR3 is TGCAGCGTTGACCAGCCGACTAGCGGGCCACCGGGGACCCAGTACTTC.

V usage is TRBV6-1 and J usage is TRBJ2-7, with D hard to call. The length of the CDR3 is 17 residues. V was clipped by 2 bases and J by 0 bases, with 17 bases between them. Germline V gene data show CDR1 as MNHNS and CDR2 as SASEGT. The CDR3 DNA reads TGTGCCAGCAGTGAAATTTCAGGAAGATGGGGCTCCTACGAGCAGTACGTC. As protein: CASSEISGRWGSYEQYV.